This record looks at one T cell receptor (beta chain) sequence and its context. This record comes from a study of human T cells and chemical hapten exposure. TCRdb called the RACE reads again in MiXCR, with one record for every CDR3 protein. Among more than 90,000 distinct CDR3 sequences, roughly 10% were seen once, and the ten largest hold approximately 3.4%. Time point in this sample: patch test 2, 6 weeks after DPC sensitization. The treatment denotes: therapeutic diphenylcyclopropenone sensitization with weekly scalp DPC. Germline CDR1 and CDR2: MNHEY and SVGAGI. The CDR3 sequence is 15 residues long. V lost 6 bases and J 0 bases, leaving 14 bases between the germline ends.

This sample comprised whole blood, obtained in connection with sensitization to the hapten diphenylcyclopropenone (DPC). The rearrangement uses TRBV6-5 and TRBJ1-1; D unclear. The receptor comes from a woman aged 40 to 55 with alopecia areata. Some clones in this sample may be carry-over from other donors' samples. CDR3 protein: CASRNGRGMNTEAFF. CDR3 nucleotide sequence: TGTGCCAGCAGGAATGGGCGCGGCATGAACACTGAAGCTTTCTTT.